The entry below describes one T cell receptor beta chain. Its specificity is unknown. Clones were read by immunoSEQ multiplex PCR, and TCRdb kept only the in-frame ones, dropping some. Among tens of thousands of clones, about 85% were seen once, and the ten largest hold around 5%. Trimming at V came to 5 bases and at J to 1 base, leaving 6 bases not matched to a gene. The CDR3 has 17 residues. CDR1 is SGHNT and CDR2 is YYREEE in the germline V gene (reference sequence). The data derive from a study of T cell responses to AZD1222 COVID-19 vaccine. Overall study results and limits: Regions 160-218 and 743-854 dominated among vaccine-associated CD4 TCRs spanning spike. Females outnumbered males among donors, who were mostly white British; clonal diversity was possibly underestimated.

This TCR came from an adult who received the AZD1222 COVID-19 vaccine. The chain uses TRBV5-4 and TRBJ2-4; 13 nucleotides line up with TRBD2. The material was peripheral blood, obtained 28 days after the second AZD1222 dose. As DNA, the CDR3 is TGTGCCAGCAGAACTAGCGGGGGGGCCGATGCCAAAAACATTCAGTACTTC. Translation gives CASRTSGGADAKNIQYF.